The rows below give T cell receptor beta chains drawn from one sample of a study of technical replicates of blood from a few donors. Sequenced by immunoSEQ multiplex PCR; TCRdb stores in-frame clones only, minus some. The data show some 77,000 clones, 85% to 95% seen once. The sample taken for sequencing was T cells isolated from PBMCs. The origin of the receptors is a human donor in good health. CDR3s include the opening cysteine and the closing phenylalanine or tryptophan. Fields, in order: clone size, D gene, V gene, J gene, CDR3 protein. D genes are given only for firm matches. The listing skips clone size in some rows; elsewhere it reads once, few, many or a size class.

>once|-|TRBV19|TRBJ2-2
CASSTIGGVARTGELFF
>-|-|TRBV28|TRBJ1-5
CASSWAGRPQHF
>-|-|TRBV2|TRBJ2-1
CASSEKGAYNEQFF
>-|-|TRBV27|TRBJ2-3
CASSLSLWTANTDTQYF
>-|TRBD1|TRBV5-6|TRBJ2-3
CASSPGTGTDTQYF
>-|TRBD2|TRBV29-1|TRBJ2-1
CSVDLAGGVGNEQFF
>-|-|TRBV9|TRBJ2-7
CASSGGAFSSYEQYF
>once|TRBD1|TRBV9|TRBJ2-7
CASSPGTGWHEQYF
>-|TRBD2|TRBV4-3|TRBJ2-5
CASSPAPPAGERSETQYF
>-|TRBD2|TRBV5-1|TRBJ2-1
CASSIRTSGNEQFF
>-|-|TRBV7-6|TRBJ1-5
CASSSLGGSNQPQHF
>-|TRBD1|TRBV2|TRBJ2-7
CASSDVGTGFYEQYF
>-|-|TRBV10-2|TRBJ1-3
CASSADSPFSGNTIYF
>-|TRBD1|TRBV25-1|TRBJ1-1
CASKGQGGTEAFF
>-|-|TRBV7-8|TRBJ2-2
CASSLVINTGELFF
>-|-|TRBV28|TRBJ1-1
CASSPRGTEAFF
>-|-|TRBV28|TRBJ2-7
CASSFPGERYEQYF